This is a list of T cell receptor beta chains from one sample in a study of blood T cells in healthy people across ages. TCRdb called the 5' RACE reads again in MiXCR, with one record for every CDR3 protein. The top ten clones hold 15% of a sample with around 650,000 distinct CDR3 sequences, roughly 32% of them seen once. Specimen: blood. Source of these receptors: a woman older than 75 in good health. The CDR3 runs from the conserved cysteine through the conserved F or W. The D gene is left open where the match is weak. Some rows have no size entry. The others give once, few or many, or a class for an expanded clone.

d_call,clone_size,v_call,j_call,cdr3_aa,cdr3_nt
TRBD1,many,TRBV3-1,TRBJ2-3,CASSHYDRAGTDTQYF,TGTGCCAGCAGCCACTACGACAGGGCGGGCACAGATACGCAGTATTTT
TRBD1,few,TRBV28,TRBJ1-1,CASSSDRGGTEAFF,TGTGCCAGCAGTTCGGACAGGGGAGGGACTGAAGCTTTCTTT
NA,many,TRBV7-6,TRBJ2-3,CASSLGRDPDTQYF,TGTGCCAGCAGCTTAGGCAGGGACCCAGATACGCAGTATTTT
NA,few,TRBV4-2,TRBJ2-2,CASSQGQYGTGELFF,TGTGCCAGCAGCCAAGGACAATACGGCACCGGGGAGCTGTTTTTT
NA,NA,TRBV7-8,TRBJ1-4,CASSLRQKNEKLFF,TGTGCCAGCAGTCTGCGACAGAAAAATGAAAAACTGTTTTTT
NA,many,TRBV6-2/TRBV6-3,TRBJ1-2,CASRNRGGYTF,TGTGCCAGCAGGAACAGAGGTGGCTACACCTTC
TRBD2,many,TRBV30,TRBJ2-3,CAWSVRRGVGTDTQYF,TGTGCCTGGAGTGTAAGGCGGGGGGTAGGCACAGATACGCAGTATTTT
NA,many,TRBV10-3,TRBJ1-5,CAISFSTDQPQHF,TGTGCCATCAGTTTCTCCACGGATCAGCCCCAGCATTTT
TRBD1,NA,TRBV9,TRBJ2-7,CASNSGGRYYEQYF,TGTGCCAGCAACTCAGGGGGACGATACTACGAGCAGTACTTC
NA,NA,TRBV14,TRBJ2-1,CASSQGVGGIQETQFF,TGTGCCAGCAGCCAAGGTGTGGGGGGCATCCAAGAGACCCAGTTCTTC
TRBD2,NA,TRBV12-3/TRBV12-4,TRBJ2-5,CASSLALLGTSGKETQYF,TGTGCCAGCAGTTTAGCCTTGCTGGGGACTAGCGGGAAAGAGACCCAGTACTTC
NA,NA,TRBV5-1,TRBJ1-4,CASSLEQGYEKLFF,TGCGCCAGCAGCTTGGAGCAGGGGTATGAAAAACTGTTTTTT
NA,many,TRBV5-1,TRBJ1-2,CASSGHLEGRGGYTF,TGCGCCAGCAGCGGACACTTGGAGGGACGCGGCGGCTACACCTTC
NA,few,TRBV2,TRBJ1-1,CASRQGNTEAFF,TGTGCCAGCAGACAGGGAAACACTGAAGCTTTCTTT
NA,few,TRBV5-5,TRBJ2-7,CASSKQGPGSYEQYF,TGTGCCAGCAGCAAGCAGGGGCCCGGCTCCTACGAGCAGTACTTC
TRBD2,many,TRBV20-1,TRBJ2-1,CSAAGTSGGNEQFF,TGCAGTGCTGCGGGGACTAGCGGGGGTAATGAGCAGTTCTTC
TRBD1,NA,TRBV5-1,TRBJ1-1,CASSYGTGMNTEAFF,TGCGCCAGCAGTTACGGGACAGGGATGAACACTGAAGCTTTCTTT
NA,NA,TRBV12-3/TRBV12-4,TRBJ2-3,CASRRRGSTDMEYF,TGTGCCAGCAGACGGAGAGGGAGTACAGATATGGAATATTTT
NA,NA,TRBV20-1,TRBJ2-1,CSAIEQLSSNEQFF,TGCAGTGCTATCGAACAGTTATCATCCAATGAGCAGTTCTTC
TRBD1,few,TRBV28,TRBJ2-3,CASSSPRGRGTDTQYF,TGTGCCAGCAGTTCCCCAAGGGGGCGCGGGACAGATACGCAGTATTTT
NA,many,TRBV20-1,TRBJ1-6,CSALPEIVGNSPLHF,TGCAGTGCCCTCCCGGAAATTGTGGGGAATTCACCCCTCCACTTT
NA,many,TRBV5-1,TRBJ2-3,CASSLAVNTDTQYF,TGCGCCAGCAGCTTGGCCGTGAACACAGATACGCAGTATTTT
TRBD1,many,TRBV11-2,TRBJ1-2,CASSSMAGGGYGYTF,TGTGCCAGCAGCTCGATGGCAGGGGGAGGCTATGGCTACACCTTC
TRBD1,many,TRBV6-1,TRBJ2-6,CASREDRSSGANVLTF,TGTGCCAGCAGGGAGGACAGGAGCTCTGGGGCCAACGTCCTGACTTTC